This TCR beta chain was found in a study of regulatory T cells in long-lasting Graves disease. Study-level results: Comparison showed that persistent patients shared more public clonotypes (about 2,600) than new patients (roughly 970).

Time point: newly diagnosed GD, antithyroid drugs for less than 3 months. Scientists built the TCR library using RNA that was extracted from PBMCs. The CDR3 is made up of 11 amino acids. Germline CDR1 ENHRY, CDR2 SYGVKD. Trimming cost V 0 bases and J 7 bases, with 4 bases left between them. With respect to this clonotype: Antigen specificity is unknown.

Building of the TCR beta libraries involved iRepertoire HTBI primers and Arm-PCR of CDR3 regions. TCRdb itself ran the multiplex PCR reads through MiXCR, one entry per CDR3 protein. In the table there are 350,000 to 550,000 distinct CDR3 sequences, approximately 15% of which are singletons. These data are also associated with another study on T cells in Graves' hyperthyroidism and ophthalmopathy. As that study records: Stable Graves' hyperthyroidism denoted no ophthalmopathy progression over 18 months. The HTBI primer set served for first-round RT-PCR of the TCR CDR3.

V is TRBV10-3 and J is TRBJ2-7, with D unclear. The starting material was peripheral blood mononuclear cells (PBMCs), obtained at new diagnosis, from a patient treated with antithyroid drugs. This sequence was found in a woman aged 30 to 39 with Graves disease. For the CDR3, the DNA is TGTGCCATCAGTGAGTCGTGGGAGCAGTACTTC. Protein sequence: CAISESWEQYF.